Below, 30 T cell receptor beta chains from the same sample are listed, as sequenced in a study of Graves' ophthalmopathy and Graves' hyperthyroidism. RNA transcripts yielded amplified TCR beta CDR3 regions. First-round RT-PCR used HTBI primers; second-round multiplex PCR followed. Via MiXCR, TCRdb re-called the multiplex PCR reads, giving one row per CDR3 protein. The sample consists of about 390,000 distinct CDR3 sequences, roughly 14% of them appearing once. The sequenced material came from peripheral blood. Every receptor here comes from a woman aged 18-30 years with stable Graves' hyperthyroidism.

The chain employs TRBV19 and TRBJ2-6, with 10 nucleotides matching TRBD1. The V gene end was trimmed by 3 bases and the J gene end by 1 base; junction bases not matched to a gene: 9. The length of the CDR3 is 19 residues. Germline loops: CDR1 LNHDA, CDR2 SQIVND (reference sequence). The DNA for the CDR3 is TGTGCCAGTAGTATGAAGACAGGGGGCCGAACTTCTGGGGCCAACGTCCTGACTTTC. Translation gives CASSMKTGGRTSGANVLTF.

This clonotype has a count of ten or more. V is TRBV6-2 or TRBV6-3 and J is TRBJ1-2; D possibly corresponds to TRBD1 (6 bases). CDR3 length: 12 amino acids. Germline V CDR1 and CDR2: MNHEY, SVGEGT. The V end was cut by 5 bases, the J end by 8 bases, with 12 bases between. The CDR3 protein is CASSTRGGGYTF. The CDR3 coding sequence is TGTGCCAGCAGTACCCGCGGGGGCGGCTACACCTTC.

This clonotype was found many times. The chain uses TRBV10-2 and TRBJ2-7; 12 nucleotides align to TRBD2. Germline V gene sequence: CDR1 WSHSY, CDR2 SAAADI. The V and J ends lost 6 bases and 7 bases, in that order; junction bases with no gene match: 7. This CDR3 spans 14 amino acids. The CDR3 DNA follows: TGCGCCAGCAGAGGACTAGCGGGGACGGGGGAGCAGTACTTC. Translating gives CASRGLAGTGEQYF.

The chain links TRBV10-2 to TRBJ1-5; 8 bases are shared with TRBD1. The V segment lost 5 bases and the J segment 9 bases; nucleotides outside the gene matches: 12. Germline V lookup: CDR1 WSHSY, CDR2 SAAADI. CDR3 length: 15 amino acids. CDR3 residues: CASSPGQDLGGPQHF. In DNA, the CDR3 is TGCGCCAGCAGTCCGGGACAGGACTTAGGGGGGCCCCAGCATTTT.

This clonotype was recorded at least ten times. CDR3 sequence: CASSQRGGDEQYF. The CDR3 DNA is TGTGCCAGCAGCCAAAGGGGGGGCGACGAGCAGTACTTC. The chain joins TRBV12-3 or TRBV12-4 to TRBJ2-7, with D possibly matching TRBD2 (7 bases). Trimming cost V 6 bases and J 5 bases, with 14 bases left between them. The CDR3 is made up of 13 amino acids.

In this sample, this clonotype turned up many times. A much more abundant neighbour one base away suggests this may be a read error. The chain has TRBV12-3 or TRBV12-4 and TRBJ1-1, with no clear D. This CDR3 comprises 13 residues. V was trimmed by 7 bases and J by 0 bases, leaving 9 bases between them. The CDR3 DNA sequence: TGTGCCAGCAATGCAGGAGTGAACACTGAAGCTTTCTTT. It yields the protein CASNAGVNTEAFF.

This clonotype was found a few times. The V gene is TRBV3-1, the J gene TRBJ2-2; 12 nucleotides align to TRBD1. The CDR3 loop spans 15 amino acids. V lost 5 bases and J lost 7; bases outside the gene matches: 5. Germline CDR1 reads LGHDT; CDR2 reads YNNKEL (reference sequence). DNA for the CDR3: TGTGCCAGCAGCACCGGGACAGGGGGCTTCGGGGAGCTGTTTTTT. As protein: CASSTGTGGFGELFF.

This chain uses TRBV12-3 or TRBV12-4 with TRBJ2-2; perhaps TRBD1 as D (6 bases). V lost 2 bases to trimming and J lost 0 bases, with 10 bases between them. The CDR3 sequence is 16 residues long. CDR3 protein: CASSLITGSNTGELFF. CDR3 bases: TGTGCCAGCAGTTTAATTACAGGGTCGAACACCGGGGAGCTGTTTTTT.

This clonotype was seen more than once but under ten times. A single base separates this from a much larger clone, so it may be a read error. The chain carries TRBV12-3 or TRBV12-4 and TRBJ2-5; D possibly corresponds to TRBD2 (5 bases). Trimming took 6 bases from V and 7 from J, leaving 24 bases between them. The CDR3 consists of 16 residues. The CDR3 reads CASSLFGPNSAGTQYF. In DNA form, the CDR3 reads TGTGCCAGCAGCCTCTTCGGACCGAACTCCGCGGGGACCCAGTACTTC.

V gene TRBV12-3 or TRBV12-4 combines with J gene TRBJ1-1; D remains ambiguous. V was shortened by 6 bases and J by 0 bases, with 20 bases between the two germline ends. The CDR3 loop spans 17 amino acids. CDR3 nucleotide sequence: TGTGCCAGCAGGCCCAGACTGACCTCCAACATGAACACTGAAGCTTTCTTT. Translation gives CASRPRLTSNMNTEAFF.

This clonotype was observed many times. The J gene is TRBJ1-5, the V gene TRBV12-3 or TRBV12-4; D gene uncertain. The CDR3 has 14 residues. Trimming pared 6 bases from V and 0 bases from J, leaving 9 bases between. The DNA for the CDR3 is TGTGCCAGCAGCAAATTATATAGCAATCAGCCCCAGCATTTT. The encoded protein is CASSKLYSNQPQHF.

This clonotype occurred many times. The chain joins TRBV7-2 to TRBJ2-5, with a weak D call TRBD1 (5 bases). CDR1 is SGHTA, CDR2 FQGNSA, per germline. The CDR3 is 15 residues long. V lost 5 bases and J 5 bases, leaving 18 bases between the germline ends. This CDR3 reads CASSRYVQGMETQYF. For the CDR3, the DNA is TGTGCCAGCAGCCGTTATGTCCAGGGTATGGAGACCCAGTACTTC.

The rearrangement joins TRBV11-2 to TRBJ2-7, with TRBD2 matching 8 bases. Germline V gene data show CDR1 as SGHAT and CDR2 as FQNNGV. The CDR3 has 14 amino acids. The V segment lost 1 base and the J segment 7 bases; nucleotides outside the gene matches: 6. The CDR3 here is CASSLGAGAGEQYF. The CDR3 DNA sequence: TGTGCCAGCAGCTTAGGAGCGGGAGCGGGGGAGCAGTACTTC.

In its sample, this clonotype was seen a few times. V usage is TRBV24-1 and J usage is TRBJ1-5; the D is unclear. V was trimmed by 5 bases and J by 0 bases, leaving 7 bases between them. CDR1 and CDR2 (germline): KGHDR, SFDVKD. The CDR3 loop spans 14 amino acids. As DNA, the CDR3 is TGTGCCACCAGTGCGGATAATAGCAATCAGCCCCAGCATTTT. Its translation: CATSADNSNQPQHF.

This clonotype was counted many times. This chain connects TRBV7-2 to TRBJ2-4; 9 nucleotides line up with TRBD1. The CDR3 length is 16 residues. V trimming: 5 bases; J trimming: 3 bases; junction bases outside the gene matches: 8. The germline V gene has CDR1 SGHTA and CDR2 FQGNSA. CDR3 coding DNA: TGTGCCAGCAGCCCACAGGGGGCGCGGGTCAAAAACATTCAGTACTTC. This translates into CASSPQGARVKNIQYF.

This clonotype showed up many times. The DNA for the CDR3 is TGTGCCAGCAGCCCTAGAGGACAGGGCTTTTGGGAGACCCAGTACTTC. Its protein product is CASSPRGQGFWETQYF. V usage is TRBV14 and J usage is TRBJ2-5; 8 nucleotides match TRBD1. Per germline, CDR1 SGHDN and CDR2 FVKESK. V shed 4 bases and J 5 bases; nucleotides not matched to a gene: 12. CDR3 size: 16 residues. The variable domain in full, with the rest retrieved from reference TRBV14 and TRBJ2-5, is EAGVTQFPSHSVIEKGQTVTLRCDPISGHDNLYWYRRVMGKEIKFLLHFVKESKQDESGMPNNRFLAERTGGTYSTLKVQPAELEDSGVYFCASSPRGQGFWETQYFGPGTRLLVL.

J is TRBJ1-5 and V is TRBV19; D is perhaps TRBD1 (6 bases). Per the germline V gene, CDR1 is LNHDA and CDR2 is SQIVND (reference sequence). This CDR3 spans 16 amino acids. Deletions cut 4 bases from V and 0 bases from J, with 13 bases between. CDR3 region: CASSTTGTNSNQPQHF. The CDR3 DNA reads TGTGCCAGTAGTACAACAGGGACTAATAGCAATCAGCCCCAGCATTTT.

The table lists this clonotype with many counts. The gene calls are TRBV12-3 or TRBV12-4 and TRBJ2-5; 11 nucleotides match TRBD1. The V segment lost 5 bases and the J segment 6 bases; nucleotides outside the gene matches: 5. The CDR3 length is 14 residues. The CDR3 reads CASSGGTGGKTQYF. The CDR3 DNA is TGTGCCAGCAGTGGGGGGACAGGGGGAAAGACCCAGTACTTC.

This clonotype was counted at least ten times. The rearrangement links TRBV12-5 to TRBJ2-7, with D hard to call. Germline V CDR1 and CDR2: LGHNT, FRNRAP. V was shortened by 2 bases and J by 3 bases, with 8 bases between the two germline ends. The CDR3 covers 13 residues. The DNA of the CDR3 is TGTGCTAGTGGTTTGTTGGGTTACTACGAGCAGTACTTC. This codes for CASGLLGYYEQYF.

This clonotype has at least ten counts. The chain recombines TRBV12-3 or TRBV12-4 with TRBJ1-6; tentative D call: TRBD1 (6 bases). V was pared by 5 bases and J by 6 bases, with 14 bases between. The CDR3 is made up of 15 amino acids. The chain's CDR3 is CASSPTGRSNSPLHF. In DNA, the CDR3 is TGTGCCAGCAGTCCTACAGGGAGGAGTAATTCACCCCTCCACTTT.

This clonotype appeared many times. J is TRBJ1-1 and V is TRBV12-3 or TRBV12-4; D unclear. The CDR3 is 15 amino acids. Deletions cut 6 bases from V and 1 base from J, with 15 bases between. In nucleotides, the CDR3 is TGTGCCAGCAGCCTCCCCGGCCCCAAGAACACTGAAGCTTTCTTT. Its protein product is CASSLPGPKNTEAFF.

This clonotype was seen only a few times. The V and J genes are TRBV29-1 and TRBJ2-2, with D unresolved. The CDR3 is made up of 13 amino acids. V was shortened by 3 bases and J by 1 base, with 6 bases between the two germline ends. The germline gives CDR1 SQVTM, CDR2 ANQGSEA. The CDR3, as DNA: TGCAGCGTTGACAGTTTGAACACCGGGGAGCTGTTTTTT. Translated: CSVDSLNTGELFF.

This clonotype has at least ten counts. This chain connects TRBV27 to TRBJ2-2, with 12 bases identical to TRBD1. The CDR3 length is 17 residues. V was pared by 5 bases and J by 6 bases, with 10 bases of the junction left unmatched. Germline loops: CDR1 MNHEY, CDR2 SMNVEV (reference sequence). The chain's CDR3 is CASSHPGTGGAAGELFF. CDR3 coding DNA: TGTGCCAGCAGTCACCCTGGGACAGGGGGCGCCGCCGGGGAGCTGTTTTTT.

This clonotype was observed at least ten times. This rearrangement joins TRBV11-3 to TRBJ1-5; unclear D gene. V shed 7 bases and J shed 0 bases, with 13 bases lying between them. This CDR3 has 15 amino acids. Germline V gives CDR1 SGHNT, CDR2 YENEEA. CDR3 loop: CASTTKTYSNQPQHF. The CDR3 DNA is TGTGCCAGCACCACCAAAACCTATAGCAATCAGCCCCAGCATTTT.

The chain uses TRBV29-1 and TRBJ2-7; 7 positions match TRBD2. CDR1 is SQVTM and CDR2 is ANQGSEA in the germline V gene. This CDR3 contains 16 residues. V lost 4 bases to trimming and J lost 0 bases; unmatched junction nucleotides: 12. CDR3 sequence (DNA): TGCAGCGTTGTCGTCGGGGGGTTCCTAAGCTCCTACGAGCAGTACTTC. This translates into CSVVVGGFLSSYEQYF.

This clonotype showed up just a few times. The chain links TRBV4-1 to TRBJ2-7; tentative D call: TRBD2 (6 bases). Trimming removed 3 bases from V and 7 bases from J, with 16 bases in between. There are 14 residues in the CDR3. Per germline, CDR1 MGHRA and CDR2 YSYEKL. CDR3 residues: CASSQLSRAGEQYF. The CDR3, as DNA: TGCGCCAGCAGCCAGTTGTCCAGGGCGGGGGAGCAGTACTTC.

Only a few counts were recorded for this clonotype. This chain uses TRBV10-3 with TRBJ2-2, with D possibly TRBD2 on 5 matching bases. The CDR3 has 14 amino acids. Looked up from germline, CDR1 is ENHRY and CDR2 is SYGVKD. With 3 bases removed from V and 1 base from J, the gap between germline ends came to 6 bases. In DNA form, the CDR3 reads TGTGCCATCAGTGATCGGGGGAACACCGGGGAGCTGTTTTTT. Its protein is CAISDRGNTGELFF.

This clonotype was recorded a few times. V is TRBV5-6 and J is TRBJ1-6; 8 bases line up with TRBD1. The CDR3 covers 14 residues. Trimming cost V 1 base and J 13 bases; bases outside gene matches: 7. Germline V gene sequence: CDR1 SGHDT, CDR2 YYEEEE. CDR3 DNA: TGTGCCAGCAGCTTGAGTGGACAGGGAGCGCCCCTCCACTTT. The encoded protein is CASSLSGQGAPLHF.

The CDR3 DNA reads TGCGCCAGCAGCCAAGAAGGGTCTCCGAAATCCCTCGGCAATCAGCCCCAGCATTTT. It yields the protein CASSQEGSPKSLGNQPQHF. The chain carries TRBV4-1 and TRBJ1-5; D is ambiguous. Germline V lookup: CDR1 MGHRA, CDR2 YSYEKL. This CDR3 spans 19 amino acids. Trimming took off 0 bases at V and 2 bases at J, with 20 bases between the two ends.

This clonotype occurred a few times. This chain uses TRBV12-3 or TRBV12-4 with TRBJ2-6; 9 bases match TRBD1. This CDR3 is built from 19 residues. Trimming cost V 3 bases and J 0 bases; bases outside gene matches: 9. CDR3 coding DNA: TGTGCCAGCAGTTTCCCCCTGGGGACAGGGAGCTCTGGGGCCAACGTCCTGACTTTC. Residues: CASSFPLGTGSSGANVLTF.